This passage covers 12 T cell receptor beta chains from one sample sequenced in a study of early T cells in non-severe SARS-CoV-2 infection. TCRdb processed the 5' RACE reads anew with MiXCR; each CDR3 protein has one entry. The sample shows 81,000 or so distinct CDR3 sequences, approximately 12% of them seen only once. Sequenced material: whole blood. The receptors come from an adult who was a healthcare worker with PCR-confirmed SARS-CoV-2 infection or an uninfected control (not recorded which).

This chain joins TRBV12-3 or TRBV12-4 and TRBJ1-2; TRBD1 is a possible D gene (5 bases). There are 14 residues in the CDR3. The ends were cut back, 3 bases at V and 7 bases at J, with 15 bases in the middle. CDR3: CASSLSRVISGYTF. The CDR3 coding sequence is TGTGCCAGCAGTTTGAGCAGGGTGATAAGTGGCTACACCTTC.

The sample holds a few counts of this clonotype. This chain joins TRBV3-1 and TRBJ2-2; the D call may be TRBD1 or TRBD2 (5 bases each). V was shortened by 4 bases and J by 1 base, with 16 bases between the two germline ends. Germline loops: CDR1 LGHDT, CDR2 YNNKEL (reference sequence). The CDR3 loop spans 17 amino acids. The CDR3 DNA reads TGTGCCAGCAGCCGGTTTGGGGGAGAACTGAACACCGGGGAGCTGTTTTTT. Protein sequence: CASSRFGGELNTGELFF.

The sample holds many counts of this clonotype. The chain links TRBV7-9 to TRBJ2-7; D possibly corresponds to TRBD1 (6 bases). Germline V lookup: CDR1 SEHNR, CDR2 FQNEAQ (reference sequence). V dropped 5 bases and J dropped 0 bases, with 20 bases sitting between them. The CDR3 is 17 amino acids. CDR3 bases: TGTGCCAGCAGCACCGGGACACCGACTCGGAGCTCCTACGAGCAGTACTTC. This encodes CASSTGTPTRSSYEQYF.

This clonotype was seen repeatedly, ten times or more. The chain couples TRBV7-8 to TRBJ2-7; 8 bases fit TRBD1. The ends lost 2 bases at V and 6 bases at J; junction bases unmatched: 9. The CDR3 contains 15 residues. The V gene's germline CDR1 is SGHVS and CDR2 FQNEAQ. CDR3 in DNA: TGTGCCAGCAGCTTAAATCCAGGGGGCCATTCCGAGCAGTACTTC. This sequence encodes CASSLNPGGHSEQYF.

The chain uses TRBV14 and TRBJ2-3; TRBD1 might be the D (5 bases). The CDR3 has 15 residues. Trimming stripped 1 base from V and 4 bases from J, with 12 bases between. Looked up from germline, CDR1 is SGHDN and CDR2 is FVKESK. The CDR3 DNA sequence: TGTGCCAGCAGCCAAGCGATCACAGGATCAGATACGCAGTATTTT. Residues: CASSQAITGSDTQYF.

V usage is TRBV7-6 and J usage is TRBJ2-3; 8 nucleotides line up with TRBD1. In germline, CDR1 is SGHVS, CDR2 FNYEAQ. The V segment lost 6 bases and the J segment 3 bases; nucleotides outside the gene matches: 8. This CDR3 is built from 15 residues. The DNA of the CDR3 is TGTGCCAGCAGTTCCGCAGGGGGCCCTACAGATACGCAGTATTTT. As protein: CASSSAGGPTDTQYF.

The gene calls are TRBV11-1 and TRBJ2-1; D not resolved. Per germline, CDR1 SGHAT and CDR2 FQDESV (reference sequence). The CDR3 consists of 11 residues. V was cut by 3 bases and J by 9 bases, with 6 bases left in between. CDR3 sequence: CASSFRTEQFF. CDR3 sequence (DNA): TGTGCCAGCAGCTTCCGAACTGAGCAGTTCTTC.

This clonotype was seen at least ten times. The chain carries TRBV7-9 and TRBJ1-2; TRBD1 might be the D (5 bases). Looked up from germline, CDR1 is SEHNR and CDR2 is FQNEAQ (reference sequence). V was trimmed by 5 bases and J by 2 bases, leaving 12 bases between them. The CDR3 consists of 14 residues. CDR3 sequence reads: CASSTRQTNYGYTF. Written as DNA, the CDR3 is TGTGCCAGCAGCACCCGACAGACGAACTATGGCTACACCTTC.

This chain uses TRBV3-1 with TRBJ2-3, with 11 bases lining up with TRBD2. V was clipped by 4 bases and J by 4 bases; unmatched bases: 1. The length of the CDR3 is 14 residues. Germline-derived CDR1 and CDR2 are LGHDT and YNNKEL (reference sequence). This CDR3 reads CASSLGLAADTQYF. CDR3 DNA sequence: TGTGCCAGCAGCCTGGGACTAGCGGCAGATACGCAGTATTTT.

Remarks on this clonotype: Its ends do not fully match the called genes, so a read error is possible. V and J are TRBV7-6 and TRBJ1-1; D may be TRBD1 (5 bases). The CDR3 sequence is 16 residues long. Per germline, CDR1 SGHVS and CDR2 FNYEAQ. In DNA form, the CDR3 reads TGTGCCAGCAGCTTCGTCGGCGGACATACCGATGGCGTGCGTATCTTT. Translating gives CASSFVGGHTDGVRIF.

The chain combines TRBV6-5 with TRBJ1-5; D remains unclear. The CDR3 loop spans 14 amino acids. Per germline, CDR1 MNHEY and CDR2 SVGAGI. V was pared by 0 bases and J by 5 bases, with 8 bases between. The CDR3 is CASSYSRNYQPQHF. CDR3 DNA: TGTGCCAGCAGTTACTCACGGAATTATCAGCCCCAGCATTTT.

This clonotype has a count of ten or more. The gene calls are TRBV28 and TRBJ1-5, with 11 positions matching TRBD1. CDR1 is MDHEN, CDR2 SYDVKM, per germline. The CDR3 consists of 13 residues. The junction had 4 bases not matched to a gene; V was cut back by 8 bases and J by 7 bases. The CDR3 DNA follows: TGTGCCAGCGGGACAGGGGGAGGGCAGCCCCAGCATTTT. Translation: CASGTGGGQPQHF.